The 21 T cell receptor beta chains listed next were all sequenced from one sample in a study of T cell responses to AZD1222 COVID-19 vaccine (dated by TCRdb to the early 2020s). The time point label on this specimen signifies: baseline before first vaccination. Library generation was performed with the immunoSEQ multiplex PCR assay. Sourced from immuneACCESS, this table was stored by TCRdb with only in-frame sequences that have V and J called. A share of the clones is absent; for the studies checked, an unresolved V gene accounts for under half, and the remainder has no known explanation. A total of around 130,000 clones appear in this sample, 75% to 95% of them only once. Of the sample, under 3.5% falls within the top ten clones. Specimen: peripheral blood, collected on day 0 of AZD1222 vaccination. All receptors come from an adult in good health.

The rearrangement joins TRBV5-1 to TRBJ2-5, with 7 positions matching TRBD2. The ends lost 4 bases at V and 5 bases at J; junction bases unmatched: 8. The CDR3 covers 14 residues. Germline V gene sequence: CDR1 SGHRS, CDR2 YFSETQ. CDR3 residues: CASSIQRREETQYF. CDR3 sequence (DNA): TGCGCCAGCAGCATACAAAGGCGGGAGGAGACCCAGTACTTC.

CDR3 DNA: TGTGCCAGCTCACCATGGACGGGAGAGCAGTTCTTC. Translated, it gives CASSPWTGEQFF. V gene TRBV18 combines with J gene TRBJ2-1; D perhaps matches TRBD2 (5 bases). The CDR3 is 12 residues long. V dropped 2 bases and J dropped 10 bases, with 9 bases sitting between them. Germline V lookup: CDR1 KGHSH, CDR2 LQKENI.

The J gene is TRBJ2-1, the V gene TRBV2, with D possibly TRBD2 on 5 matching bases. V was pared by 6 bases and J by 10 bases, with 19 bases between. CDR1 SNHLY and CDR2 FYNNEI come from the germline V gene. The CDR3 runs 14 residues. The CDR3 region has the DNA TGTGCCAGCAGCGTTGGGCCTAGCCAAATAGAGCAGTTCTTC. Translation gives CASSVGPSQIEQFF.

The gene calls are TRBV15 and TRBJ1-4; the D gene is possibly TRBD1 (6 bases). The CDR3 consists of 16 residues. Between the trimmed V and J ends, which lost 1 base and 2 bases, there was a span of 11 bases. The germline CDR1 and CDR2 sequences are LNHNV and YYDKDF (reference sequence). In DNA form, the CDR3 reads TGTGCCACCAGCAGAGTAATGGGGGCGACTAATGAAAAACTGTTTTTT. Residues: CATSRVMGATNEKLFF.

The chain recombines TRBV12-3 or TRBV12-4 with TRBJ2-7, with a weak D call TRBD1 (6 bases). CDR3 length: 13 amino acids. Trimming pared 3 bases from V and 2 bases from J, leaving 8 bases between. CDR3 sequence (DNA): TGTGCCAGCAGTTTGGACAGCGCCTACGAGCAGTACTTC. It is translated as CASSLDSAYEQYF.

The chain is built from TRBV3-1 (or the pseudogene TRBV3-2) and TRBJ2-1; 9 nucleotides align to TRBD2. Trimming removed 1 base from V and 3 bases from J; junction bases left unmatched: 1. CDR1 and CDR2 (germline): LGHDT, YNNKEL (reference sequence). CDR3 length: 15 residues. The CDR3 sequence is CASSQGLADYNEQFF. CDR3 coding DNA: TGTGCCAGCAGCCAAGGACTAGCGGACTACAATGAGCAGTTCTTC.

The CDR3 sequence is CASSPRTVNTEAFF. CDR3 nucleotide sequence: TGTGCCAGCAGCCCTCGGACAGTGAACACTGAAGCTTTCTTT. The chain joins TRBV3-1 (or the pseudogene TRBV3-2) to TRBJ1-1, with TRBD1 as a possible D gene (6 bases). This CDR3 region has 14 residues. The ends were cut back, 4 bases at V and 0 bases at J, with 9 bases in the middle. Germline-derived CDR1 and CDR2 are LGHDT and YNNKEL (reference sequence).

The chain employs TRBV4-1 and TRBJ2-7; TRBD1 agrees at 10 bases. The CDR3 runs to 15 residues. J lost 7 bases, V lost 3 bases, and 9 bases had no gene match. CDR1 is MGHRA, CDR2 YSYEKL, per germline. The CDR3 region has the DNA TGCGCCAGCAGCCAGGTTGGGACAGGGGTTGAAGAGCAGTACTTC. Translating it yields CASSQVGTGVEEQYF.

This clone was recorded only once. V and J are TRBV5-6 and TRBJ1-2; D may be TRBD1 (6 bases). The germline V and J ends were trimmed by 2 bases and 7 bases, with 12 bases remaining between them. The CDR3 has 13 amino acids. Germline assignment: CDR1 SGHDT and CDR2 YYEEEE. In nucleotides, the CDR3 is TGTGCCAGCAGCTTAGCCGGGGGCCTTGGCTACACCTTC. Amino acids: CASSLAGGLGYTF. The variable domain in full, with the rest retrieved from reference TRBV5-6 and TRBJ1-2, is DAGVTQSPTHLIKTRGQQVTLRCSPKSGHDTVSWYQQALGQGPQFIFQYYEEEERQRGNFPDRFSGHQFPNYSSELNVNALLLGDSALYLCASSLAGGLGYTFGSGTRLTVV.

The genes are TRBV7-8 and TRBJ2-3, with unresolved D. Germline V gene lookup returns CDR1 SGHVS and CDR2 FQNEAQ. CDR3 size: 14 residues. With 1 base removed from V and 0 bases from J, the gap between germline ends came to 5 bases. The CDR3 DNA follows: TGTGCCAGCAGCTTAGACTCTAGCACAGATACGCAGTATTTT. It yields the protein CASSLDSSTDTQYF. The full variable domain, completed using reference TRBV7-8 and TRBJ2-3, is GAGVSQSPRYKVAKRGQDVALRCDPISGHVSLFWYQQALGQGPEFLTYFQNEAQLDKSGLPSDRFFAERPEGSVSTLKIQRTQQEDSAVYLCASSLDSSTDTQYFGPGTRLTVL.

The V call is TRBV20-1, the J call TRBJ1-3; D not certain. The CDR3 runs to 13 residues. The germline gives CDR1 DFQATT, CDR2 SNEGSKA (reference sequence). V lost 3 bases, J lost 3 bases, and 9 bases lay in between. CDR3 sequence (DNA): TGCAGTGCTAGTGGGCAGCTTGGAAACACCATATATTTT. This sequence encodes CSASGQLGNTIYF.

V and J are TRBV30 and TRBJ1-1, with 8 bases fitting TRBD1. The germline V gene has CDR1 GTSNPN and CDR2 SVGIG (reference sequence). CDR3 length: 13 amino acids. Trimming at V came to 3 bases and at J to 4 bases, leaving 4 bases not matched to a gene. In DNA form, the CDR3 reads TGTGCCTGGAGGGCAACAGGGGGCACTGAAGCTTTCTTT. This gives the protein CAWRATGGTEAFF.

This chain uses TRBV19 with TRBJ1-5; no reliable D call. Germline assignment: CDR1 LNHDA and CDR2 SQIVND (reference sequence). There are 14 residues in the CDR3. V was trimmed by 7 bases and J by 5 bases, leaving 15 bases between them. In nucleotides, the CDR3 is TGTGCCAGTACTTGGGCAGGCGTAGATCAGCCCCAGCATTTT. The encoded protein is CASTWAGVDQPQHF.

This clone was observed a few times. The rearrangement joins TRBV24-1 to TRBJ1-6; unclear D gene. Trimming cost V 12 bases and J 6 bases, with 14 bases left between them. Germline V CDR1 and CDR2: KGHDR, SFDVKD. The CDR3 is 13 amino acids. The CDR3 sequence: CAPIPNPNSPLHF. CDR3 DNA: TGTGCCCCGATCCCAAATCCTAATTCACCCCTCCACTTT.

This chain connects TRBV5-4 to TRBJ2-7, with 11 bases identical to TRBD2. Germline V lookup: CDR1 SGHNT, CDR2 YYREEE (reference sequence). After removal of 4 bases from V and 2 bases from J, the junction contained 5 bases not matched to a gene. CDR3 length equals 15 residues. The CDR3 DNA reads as TGTGCCAGCAGCCCGGGACTAGCGGCGACCTACGAGCAGTACTTC. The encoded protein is CASSPGLAATYEQYF. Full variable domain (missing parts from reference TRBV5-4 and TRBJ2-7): ETGVTQSPTHLIKTRGQQVTLRCSSQSGHNTVSWYQQALGQGPQFIFQYYREEENGRGNFPPRFSGLQFPNYSSELNVNALELDDSALYLCASSPGLAATYEQYFGPGTRLTVT.

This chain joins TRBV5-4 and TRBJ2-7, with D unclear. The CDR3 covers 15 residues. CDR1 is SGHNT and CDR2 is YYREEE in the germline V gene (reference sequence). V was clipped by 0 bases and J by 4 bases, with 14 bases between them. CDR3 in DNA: TGTGCCAGCAGCTTGGGTGGTCACAGCGTTTACGAGCAGTACTTC. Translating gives CASSLGGHSVYEQYF. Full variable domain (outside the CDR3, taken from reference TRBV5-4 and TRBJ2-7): ETGVTQSPTHLIKTRGQQVTLRCSSQSGHNTVSWYQQALGQGPQFIFQYYREEENGRGNFPPRFSGLQFPNYSSELNVNALELDDSALYLCASSLGGHSVYEQYFGPGTRLTVT.

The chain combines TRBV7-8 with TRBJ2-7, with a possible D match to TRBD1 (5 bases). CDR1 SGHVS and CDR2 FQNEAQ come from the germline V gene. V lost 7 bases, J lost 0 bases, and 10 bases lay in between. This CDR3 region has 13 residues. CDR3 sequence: CASTRGSSYEQYF. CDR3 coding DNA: TGTGCCAGCACTAGGGGCAGCTCCTACGAGCAGTACTTC.

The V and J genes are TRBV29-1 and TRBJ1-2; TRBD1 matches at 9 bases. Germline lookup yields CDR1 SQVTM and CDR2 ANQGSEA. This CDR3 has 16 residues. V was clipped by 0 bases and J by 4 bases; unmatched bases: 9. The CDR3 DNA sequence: TGCAGCGTTGAAGATGTGCGAAAGGGACAGGGCTATGGCTACACCTTC. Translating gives CSVEDVRKGQGYGYTF. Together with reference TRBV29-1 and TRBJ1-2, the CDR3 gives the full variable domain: SAVISQKPSRDICQRGTSLTIQCQVDSQVTMMFWYRQQPGQSLTLIATANQGSEATYESGFVIDKFPISRPNLTFSTLTVSNMSPEDSSIYLCSVEDVRKGQGYGYTFGSGTRLTVV.

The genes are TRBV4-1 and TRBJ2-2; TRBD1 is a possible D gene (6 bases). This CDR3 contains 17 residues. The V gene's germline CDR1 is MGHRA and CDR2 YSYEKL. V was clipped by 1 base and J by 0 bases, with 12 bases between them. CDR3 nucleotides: TGCGCCAGCAGCCAAGGGACAGCTAGTCCGAACACCGGGGAGCTGTTTTTT. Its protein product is CASSQGTASPNTGELFF.

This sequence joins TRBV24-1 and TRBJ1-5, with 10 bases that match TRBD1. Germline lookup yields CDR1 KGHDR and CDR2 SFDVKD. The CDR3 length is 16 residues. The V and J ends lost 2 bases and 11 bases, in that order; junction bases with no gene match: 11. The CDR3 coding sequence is TGTGCCACCAGTGATTCGACAGGGGGCCCAGTACTCACCCAGCATTTT. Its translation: CATSDSTGGPVLTQHF.

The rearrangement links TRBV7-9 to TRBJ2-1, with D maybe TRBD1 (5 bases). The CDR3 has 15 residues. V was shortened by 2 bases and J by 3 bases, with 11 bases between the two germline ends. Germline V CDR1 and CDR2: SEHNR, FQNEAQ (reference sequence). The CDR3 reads CASSLIAGFYNEQFF. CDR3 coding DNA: TGTGCCAGCAGCTTAATTGCAGGGTTCTACAATGAGCAGTTCTTC.